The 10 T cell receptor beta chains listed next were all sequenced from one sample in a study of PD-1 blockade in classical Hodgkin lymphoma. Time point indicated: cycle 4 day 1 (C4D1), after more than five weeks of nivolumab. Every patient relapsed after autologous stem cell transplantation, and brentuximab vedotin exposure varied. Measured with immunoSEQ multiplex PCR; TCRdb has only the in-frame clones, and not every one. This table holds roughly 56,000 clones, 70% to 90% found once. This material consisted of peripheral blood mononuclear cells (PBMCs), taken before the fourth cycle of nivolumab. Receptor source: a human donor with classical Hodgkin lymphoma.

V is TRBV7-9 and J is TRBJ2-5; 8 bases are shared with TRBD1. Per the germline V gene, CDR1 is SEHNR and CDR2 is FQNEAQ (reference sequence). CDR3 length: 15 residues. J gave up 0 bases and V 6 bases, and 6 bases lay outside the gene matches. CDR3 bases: TGTGCCAGCAGTCCAGGGGGCAGGTACCAAGAGACCCAGTACTTC. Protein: CASSPGGRYQETQYF. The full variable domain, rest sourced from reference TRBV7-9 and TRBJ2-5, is DTGVSQNPRHKITKRGQNVTFRCDPISEHNRLYWYRQTLGQGPEFLTYFQNEAQLEKSRLLSDRFSAERPKGSFSTLEIQRTEQGDSAMYLCASSPGGRYQETQYFGPGTRLLVL.

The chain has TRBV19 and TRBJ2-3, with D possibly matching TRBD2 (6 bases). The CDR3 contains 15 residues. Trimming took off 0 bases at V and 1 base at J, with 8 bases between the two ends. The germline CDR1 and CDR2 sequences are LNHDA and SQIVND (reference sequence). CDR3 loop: CASSIEAGRTDTQYF. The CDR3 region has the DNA TGTGCCAGTAGTATAGAGGCGGGGCGCACAGATACGCAGTATTTT. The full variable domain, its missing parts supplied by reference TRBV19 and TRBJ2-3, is DGGITQSPKYLFRKEGQNVTLSCEQNLNHDAMYWYRQDPGQGLRLIYYSQIVNDFQKGDIAEGYSVSREKKESFPLTVTSAQKNPTAFYLCASSIEAGRTDTQYFGPGTRLTVL.

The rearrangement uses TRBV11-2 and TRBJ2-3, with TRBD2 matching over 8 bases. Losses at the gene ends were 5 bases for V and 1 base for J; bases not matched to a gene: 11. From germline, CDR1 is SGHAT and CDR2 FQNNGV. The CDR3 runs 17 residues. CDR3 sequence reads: CASSRTTGLAGTDTQYF. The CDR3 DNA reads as TGTGCCAGCAGCAGAACAACCGGACTAGCTGGCACAGATACGCAGTATTTT.

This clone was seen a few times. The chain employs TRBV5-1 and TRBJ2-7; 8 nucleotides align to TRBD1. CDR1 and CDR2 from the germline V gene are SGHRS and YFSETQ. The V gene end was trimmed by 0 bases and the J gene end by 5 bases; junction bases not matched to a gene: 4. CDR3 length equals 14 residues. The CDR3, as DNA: TGCGCCAGCAGCTTGGATGGACAGGGCCACGAGCAGTACTTC. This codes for CASSLDGQGHEQYF.

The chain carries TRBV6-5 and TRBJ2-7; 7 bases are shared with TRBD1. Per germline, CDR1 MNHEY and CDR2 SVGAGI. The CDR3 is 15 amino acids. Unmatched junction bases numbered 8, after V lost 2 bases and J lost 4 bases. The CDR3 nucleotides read TGTGCCAGCAGTTACGGGACAGATCGAGGTTACGAGCAGTACTTC. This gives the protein CASSYGTDRGYEQYF.

CDR3 nucleotides: TGTGCCAGCTCACCACCGGGAGCTCAGGACCAGCATTTT. This codes for CASSPPGAQDQHF. The chain joins TRBV18 to TRBJ1-5; D gene unclear. Trimming cost V 0 bases and J 12 bases, with 12 bases left between them. Germline V gene data show CDR1 as KGHSH and CDR2 as LQKENI. This CDR3 contains 13 residues.

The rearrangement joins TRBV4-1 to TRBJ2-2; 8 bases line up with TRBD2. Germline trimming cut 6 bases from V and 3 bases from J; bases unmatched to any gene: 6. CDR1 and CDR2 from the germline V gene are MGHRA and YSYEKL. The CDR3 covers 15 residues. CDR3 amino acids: CASSEFSGDTGELFF. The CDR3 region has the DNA TGCGCCAGCAGTGAGTTTAGCGGGGACACCGGGGAGCTGTTTTTT.

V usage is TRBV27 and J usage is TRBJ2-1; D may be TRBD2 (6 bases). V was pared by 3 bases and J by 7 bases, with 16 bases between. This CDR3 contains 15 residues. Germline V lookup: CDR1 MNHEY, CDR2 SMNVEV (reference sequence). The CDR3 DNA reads TGTGCCAGCAGTTTGGGGACTGGCCTCGGGAATGAGCAGTTCTTC. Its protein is CASSLGTGLGNEQFF.

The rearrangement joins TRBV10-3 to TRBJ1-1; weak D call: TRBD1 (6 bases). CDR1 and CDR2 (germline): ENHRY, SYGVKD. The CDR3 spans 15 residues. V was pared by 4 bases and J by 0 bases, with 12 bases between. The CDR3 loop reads CAISAAQGMNTEAFF. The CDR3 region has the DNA TGTGCCATCAGTGCAGCACAGGGAATGAACACTGAAGCTTTCTTT.

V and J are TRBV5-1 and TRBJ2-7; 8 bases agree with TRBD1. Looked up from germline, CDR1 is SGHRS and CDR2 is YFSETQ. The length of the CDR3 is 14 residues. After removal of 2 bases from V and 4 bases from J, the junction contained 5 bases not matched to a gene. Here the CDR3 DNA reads TGCGCCAGCAGCTTCAACAGGGGGAGTTACGAGCAGTACTTC. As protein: CASSFNRGSYEQYF. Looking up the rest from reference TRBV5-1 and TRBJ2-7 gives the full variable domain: KAGVTQTPRYLIKTRGQQVTLSCSPISGHRSVSWYQQTPGQGLQFLFEYFSETQRNKGNFPGRFSGRQFSNSRSEMNVSTLELGDSALYLCASSFNRGSYEQYFGPGTRLTVT.